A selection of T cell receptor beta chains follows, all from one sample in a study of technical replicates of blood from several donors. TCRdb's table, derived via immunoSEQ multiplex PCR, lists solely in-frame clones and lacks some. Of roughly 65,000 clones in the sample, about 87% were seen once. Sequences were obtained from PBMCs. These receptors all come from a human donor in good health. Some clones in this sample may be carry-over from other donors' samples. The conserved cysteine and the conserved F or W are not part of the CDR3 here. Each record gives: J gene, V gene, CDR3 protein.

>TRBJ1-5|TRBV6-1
ASSERGQGVYSNQPQH
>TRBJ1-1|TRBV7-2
ASSWRTGGLGDTEAF
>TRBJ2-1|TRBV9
ASSVDNSGSSYNEQF
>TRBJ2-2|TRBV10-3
AISDSGTGGIGELF
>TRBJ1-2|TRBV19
ASSEGQSYGYT
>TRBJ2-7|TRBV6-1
ASSVKDRVGEQY
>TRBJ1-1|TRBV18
ATSLGMNTEAF
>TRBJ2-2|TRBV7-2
ASSFNRLREWDTGELF
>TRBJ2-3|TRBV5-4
ASSRRLAGGPSTDTQY
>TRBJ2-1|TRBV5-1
ASSLVYGRGNYNEQF
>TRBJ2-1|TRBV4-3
ASSQDFLSGGREYNEQF
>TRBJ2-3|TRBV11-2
ASSSRQGAEGGTQY
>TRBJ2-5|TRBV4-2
ASSQGRTGQETQY
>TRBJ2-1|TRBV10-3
AISPIARGSYNEQF
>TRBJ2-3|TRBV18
ASSPGAGTDTQY
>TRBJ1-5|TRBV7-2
ASSSDPDRAYQPQH
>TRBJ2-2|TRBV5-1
ASSLDEGSNTGELF
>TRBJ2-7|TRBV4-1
ASSQDPGTDYEQY
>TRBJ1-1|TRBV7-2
ASSRAGQSAF
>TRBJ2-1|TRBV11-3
ASSSRTSGGYNEQF
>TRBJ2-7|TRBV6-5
ASSYSRTAYEQY
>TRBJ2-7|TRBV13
ASSTRTGGAYEQY
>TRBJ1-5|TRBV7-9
ASSLGEFQPQH
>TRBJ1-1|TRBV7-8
ASSFQGRNTEAF
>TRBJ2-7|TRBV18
ASSPLAGVGEQY
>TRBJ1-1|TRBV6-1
ASSGWTGGVREAF
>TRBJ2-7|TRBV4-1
ASSPFIWLEQY
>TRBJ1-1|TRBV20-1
SASSGTEAF
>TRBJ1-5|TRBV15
ATSRDRGINQPQH
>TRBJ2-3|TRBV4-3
ASSSRQGQDTQY
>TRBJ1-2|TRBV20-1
SATTNYGYT
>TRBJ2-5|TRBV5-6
ASSHLDRVARETQY
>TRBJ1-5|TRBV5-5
ASSSDRNSNQPQH
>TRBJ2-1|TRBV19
ASSKTSEPREQF
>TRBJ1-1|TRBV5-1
ASSSRDTEAF
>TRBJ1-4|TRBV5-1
ASSLTGATNEKLF
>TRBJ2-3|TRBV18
ASSPDVGTSTDTQY
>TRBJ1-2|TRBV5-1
ASSPGGGEAYGYT
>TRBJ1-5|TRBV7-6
ASSQTGGVGGNQPQH
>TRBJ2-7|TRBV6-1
ASSTSGTLYEQY
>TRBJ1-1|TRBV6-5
ASSSTRNTEAF
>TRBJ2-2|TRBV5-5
ASSSRPNTGELF
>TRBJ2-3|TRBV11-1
ASSFRTSGASTDTQY
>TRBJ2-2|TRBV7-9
ASSYGTNTGELF
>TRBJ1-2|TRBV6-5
ASSNTGVDYGYT
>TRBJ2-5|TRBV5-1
ASSHPWEETQY
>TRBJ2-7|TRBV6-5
ASSYKGQLSYEQY
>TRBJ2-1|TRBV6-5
ASSLIAGGIYNEQF
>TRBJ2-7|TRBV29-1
SAETGGSYEQY
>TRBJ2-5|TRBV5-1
ASSLSAVQETQY
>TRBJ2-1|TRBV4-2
ASSQEVGSGTGGGYEQF
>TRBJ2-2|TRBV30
AWSSPPLGELF
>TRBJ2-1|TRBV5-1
ASSLNSESYNEQF
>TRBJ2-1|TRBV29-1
SVTRSGYNEQF
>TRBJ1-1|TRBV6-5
ASSYWQGTTEAF
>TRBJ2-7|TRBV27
ASSSLGGSYEQY
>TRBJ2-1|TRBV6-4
ASSQGGTSNEQF